The present T cell receptor beta chain was sequenced within a study of somatic mutations in cytotoxic T cells in rheumatoid arthritis (dated by TCRdb to about 2017). In the study overall: Before any treatment started and right after they were diagnosed, patients gave peripheral blood samples (roughly 32 ml EDTA). Sorted V beta1+ cells also underwent TCRB sequencing, and some V beta antibody-stained T-cell populations were flow-sorted at nearly 100% purity on a FACSAria II or Sony SH800. Whether expanded CD8+ T-cell clones in untreated, newly diagnosed rheumatoid arthritis carry somatic mutations was the study question, and clonality was characterized with TCRB deep sequencing. TCRB deep sequencing was performed for 65 rheumatoid arthritis patients and approximately 18 healthy controls. The median ages of the patient and control groups were essentially identical.

In regard to this clone: This receptor's antigen is unknown. One base away there is no much larger clone; base qualities are not given.

CD4+ and CD8+ cells were isolated by positive magnetic bead selection on an AutoMACS, and purity was checked by flow cytometry. After a first flow cytometry screen using a TCR V beta antibody panel, clonal expansions were characterized through TCRB deep sequencing of sorted CD8+ fractions. Peripheral blood mononuclear cells were obtained using density gradient separation with Ficoll-Paque PLUS. Nucleospin Tissue or Tissue XS kits were used to extract DNA from CD4-enriched, CD8-enriched or PBMC samples, and a Qubit 2.0 fluorometer was used for quantification. Findings and caveats that apply to the study as a whole: The antigen targets of the expanded CD8+ clones were unknown, and absence from virus-specific databases did not rule out viral specificity. CD8+ T-cell clonality in rheumatoid arthritis patients was not significantly different from that in age-matched healthy controls. The largest CD8+ clone made up more than 20% of CD8+ cells in about an eighth of the 65 patients, and blood and synovial fluid shared several identical CD8+ TCRB sequences. An increase of CD8+ clonality with age was seen in patients (Spearman r of about 0.49) but not in healthy controls.

The immunoSEQ assay was applied to genomic DNA for TCRB CDR3 sequencing. The study's own analysis went as follows. Published virus-specific TCRB sequences were compared with patient CD8+ clones larger than 1%, and only a few matches were found. The analyses included only productive TCRB rearrangements. Clonality was expressed as a Shannon entropy-based productive clonality index, with each clone defined by a unique TCRB CDR3 sequence. Repertoire overlap between two samples was calculated from the template counts of each clone relative to total templates per sample. V-gene usage from TCRB sequencing and V-gene usage measured by flow cytometry were correlated (Spearman r of around 0.6). Imported from immuneACCESS, the table was reduced by TCRdb to in-frame sequences with V and J called. These copies leave out some clones; in studies compared against another copy, an unresolved V gene accounts for under half, and the cause of the remainder is not known. The V and J calls and clone size were taken over from that table, and D and trimming were inferred from the DNA. The sample table contains 17,000 or so clones; only one count was recorded for about 80% of them. In total, the top ten clones hold 4.5% to 6% of the sample.

The sequencing sample was made of CD8+ T cells sorted from blood. The source of this sequence is an adult with rheumatoid arthritis.

Here the CDR3 is given as CASSVESGPGNTIYF. The DNA is as follows: TGTGCCAGCAGCGTAGAATCAGGGCCCGGAAACACCATATATTTT. Recombination linked TRBV9 to TRBJ1-3, and the D gene may be TRBD1, 5 bases matching. Its CDR3 holds 15 amino acids, cysteine through phenylalanine. The CDR3 DNA has 45 bases and is translated from base 1. Via the germline V gene, CDR1 is SGDLS and CDR2 YYNGEE. Trimming at the junction amounts to 0 bases on V and 4 bases on J, and the germline ends lie 11 bases apart.